Listed below are T cell receptor beta chains from one sample, sequenced in a study of cytomegalovirus exposure and HLA in healthy donors. Here immunoSEQ multiplex PCR was the method, and the copy in TCRdb shows in-frame clones only, minus some. This table holds 180,000 or so clones, approximately 85% found once. The sequenced sample consisted of PBMCs. These receptors were collected from a young man in good health and CMV-seropositive. Both conserved end residues are part of each CDR3. The order of the fields is V gene, J gene, clone size, D gene, CDR3 DNA, CDR3 protein. D genes are given only for firm matches. The size of a clone is reported for some rows only, either as once, few or many, or as a class for expanded clones.

TRBV15,TRBJ1-5,-,-,TGTGCCACCAGCAGAGACCCCCCAAAATTTAGCAATCAGCCCCAGCATTTT,CATSRDPPKFSNQPQHF
TRBV11-2,TRBJ1-2,-,-,TGTGCCAGCAGCTTAGGAGGAGCGAACTATGGCTACACCTTC,CASSLGGANYGYTF
TRBV29-1,TRBJ2-1,-,-,TGCAGCGTTGAAGATCGTGATAGATCCTACAATGAGCAGTTCTTC,CSVEDRDRSYNEQFF
TRBV7-3,TRBJ2-1,-,-,TGTGCCAGCAGCATGGACACTTACAATGAGCAGTTCTTC,CASSMDTYNEQFF
TRBV7-2,TRBJ2-1,once,-,TGTGCCAGCAGCTTAGGGGGCGGAGTGGGTAATGAGCAGTTCTTC,CASSLGGGVGNEQFF
TRBV18,TRBJ2-3,-,TRBD2,TGTGCCAGCGCCTCTCTAGCGGGGGGAACCACAGATACGCAGTATTTT,CASASLAGGTTDTQYF
TRBV7-9,TRBJ2-5,once,-,TGTGCCAGCAGCCCCTATCACGGGGAAAAACAAGAGACCCAGTACTTC,CASSPYHGEKQETQYF
TRBV27,TRBJ1-2,once,TRBD1,TGTGCCAGCAGTCTACAGGGGAATCATGGCTACACCTTC,CASSLQGNHGYTF
TRBV25-1,TRBJ2-5,-,TRBD1,TGTGCCAGCACCCGACAGGGGGCAAGTCCAGAGACCCAGTACTTC,CASTRQGASPETQYF
TRBV7-2,TRBJ2-1,-,-,TGTGCCAGCACCAACCGGGGAAATGAGCAGTTCTTC,CASTNRGNEQFF
TRBV12-5,TRBJ2-4,once,TRBD1,TGTGCTAGTGGCCGGACAGGGGGAATTGCCAAAAACATTCAGTACTTC,CASGRTGGIAKNIQYF
TRBV2,TRBJ1-2,-,TRBD1,TGTGCCAGCCGGGACAGAGACTATGGCTACACCTTC,CASRDRDYGYTF
TRBV9,TRBJ1-6,-,-,TGTGCCAGCAGCGTAAAACTGGCGGATTCACCCCTCCACTTT,CASSVKLADSPLHF
TRBV25-1,TRBJ1-5,-,-,TGTGCCAGCAGTGAATATGACTGGCAGCCCCAGCATTTT,CASSEYDWQPQHF
TRBV9,TRBJ2-3,-,-,TGTGCCAGCAGCCGGTCCGGGAGCACAGATACGCAGTATTTT,CASSRSGSTDTQYF
TRBV6-1,TRBJ2-2,-,-,TGTGCCAGCTGGGGACACAACACCGGGGAGCTGTTTTTT,CASWGHNTGELFF
TRBV15,TRBJ1-2,-,-,TGTGCCACCAGCGCCCCAGCTAACTATGGCTACACCTTC,CATSAPANYGYTF
TRBV6-1,TRBJ2-1,few,TRBD2,TGCGCCAGCAGTGATGTAGCGGGCAATGAGCAGTTCTTC,CASSDVAGNEQFF
TRBV5-1,TRBJ1-2,-,TRBD1,TGCGCCAGCAGCAACACAGGGGTCGGCTATGGCTACACCTTC,CASSNTGVGYGYTF
TRBV9,TRBJ2-3,-,-,TGTGCCAGCAGCGTGGTAGCGATGGCGGATACGCAGTATTTT,CASSVVAMADTQYF
TRBV28,TRBJ2-1,-,TRBD2,TGTGCCAGCAGTCGGGGGGGATCACAGTTCTTC,CASSRGGSQFF
TRBV5-4,TRBJ2-1,-,TRBD2,TGTGCCAGCAGCTTGGGAGTATCCGGGACTAGCGGGGTATTTGATGAGCAGTTCTTC,CASSLGVSGTSGVFDEQFF
TRBV5-1,TRBJ2-5,-,TRBD2,TGCGCCAGCAGCTTGGGGGCTAGCGGGTTAAACCAAGAGACCCAGTACTTC,CASSLGASGLNQETQYF
TRBV2,TRBJ2-2,once,-,TGTGCCAGCACTATGACCGGGGAGCTGTTTTTT,CASTMTGELFF
TRBV4-1,TRBJ2-7,-,-,TGCGCCAGCAGCCCGCGTGGGGGGTCCTACGAGCAGTACTTC,CASSPRGGSYEQYF
TRBV11-2,TRBJ2-2,-,TRBD2,TGTGCCAGCAGGCCCTCGAGCGGGGGGGCGACCGGGGAGCTGTTTTTT,CASRPSSGGATGELFF
TRBV6-4,TRBJ1-2,-,-,TGTGCCAGCAGTGACTCGGGTTGGGGCGGCTACACCTTC,CASSDSGWGGYTF
TRBV15,TRBJ2-2,-,-,TGTGCCACCAGCAGAGATGACGCTCTACAGGTTAGGGCCGGGGAGCTGTTTTTT,CATSRDDALQVRAGELFF
TRBV19,TRBJ2-2,-,-,TGTGCCAGTAGTATGGAAGGAGGGCAGCTGTTTTTT,CASSMEGGQLFF
TRBV19,TRBJ1-1,few,-,TGTGCCAGTAGTAGGGAGGGGGTTAGGAACACTGAAGCTTTCTTT,CASSREGVRNTEAFF
TRBV9,TRBJ2-6,-,TRBD2,TGTGCCAGCAGCGGCCGTGGGAGCGGGGGGGTCTCTGGGGCCAACGTCCTGACTTTC,CASSGRGSGGVSGANVLTF
TRBV6-1,TRBJ2-1,-,-,TGTGCCAGCAGTGAAGCGGGAGGACGCAATGAGCAGTTCTTC,CASSEAGGRNEQFF
TRBV7-8,TRBJ1-3,-,TRBD1,TGTGCCAGCAGCTTAGCCGGGACAGCCAGCTCTGGAAACACCATATATTTT,CASSLAGTASSGNTIYF
TRBV19,TRBJ1-1,-,-,TGTGCCAGTAGACACAGGGTTACTGAAGCTTTCTTT,CASRHRVTEAFF
TRBV6-6,TRBJ1-1,-,-,TGTGCCAGCTCCCAACCAGGGAACACTGAAGCTTTCTTT,CASSQPGNTEAFF
TRBV7-9,TRBJ1-1,few,TRBD1,TGTGCCAGCAGCTCCCGAGGGGGCAGGGGGAACACTGAAGCTTTCTTT,CASSSRGGRGNTEAFF
TRBV7-6,TRBJ2-7,-,TRBD2,TGTGCCAGCAGCATGGGACTAGCGGCCCAAGACGAGCAGTACTTC,CASSMGLAAQDEQYF
TRBV7-8,TRBJ2-7,-,-,TGTGCCAGCAGCTTTGGTCCCAGGGGCCTTCCTGGCGAGCAGTACTTC,CASSFGPRGLPGEQYF
TRBV9,TRBJ2-4,few,-,TGTGCCAGTCAGAGCGTTTTGGCCAAAAACATTCAGTACTTC,CASQSVLAKNIQYF
TRBV21-1,TRBJ2-1,-,-,TGTGCCAGCAGCAATACCCCGGGACAGGGGTTAGCTGAGCAGTTCTTC,CASSNTPGQGLAEQFF
TRBV19,TRBJ2-7,-,TRBD1,TGTGCCAGTAGTATATCTTCGGACAGGACCTACGAGCAGTACTTC,CASSISSDRTYEQYF
TRBV2,TRBJ1-5,-,-,TGTGCCAGCAGGGACTGGGATCAGCCCCAGCATTTT,CASRDWDQPQHF
TRBV10-3,TRBJ1-5,-,-,TGTGCCGCAGAAGGTTCGGCTGGGCAGCCCCAGCAGTTT,CAAEGSAGQPQQF